This T cell receptor beta chain is drawn from a study of blood T cell repertoires in COVID-19. How the authors handled the data: Estimation of nucleated cell counts relied on the amplification of reference gene primers. Profiled with immunoSEQ multiplex PCR; TCRdb holds only in-frame clones, not every one. The DNA was the basis for D and trimming; V, J and clone size are from that table. The sample lists over 150,000 clones, about 83% occurring once. Sequenced material: peripheral blood. The receptor was derived from a man aged 55 to 70 with acute or convalescent COVID-19.

This CDR3 reads CASRFQGGGTEAFF. The CDR3 DNA reads TGTGCCAGCAGGTTCCAAGGGGGCGGCACTGAAGCTTTCTTT. This rearrangement joins TRBV5-6 to TRBJ1-1; 7 bases line up with TRBD1. CDR1 is SGHDT and CDR2 is YYEEEE in the germline V gene. There are 14 residues in the CDR3. With V trimmed by 5 bases and J by 4 bases, 8 bases remained unmatched.